This is a list of T cell receptor beta chains from one sample in a study of T cell responses to AZD1222 COVID-19 vaccine. Repertoires were generated with immunoSEQ multiplex PCR, while TCRdb's copy carries only in-frame clones and drops some. The sample contains nearly 95,000 clones, roughly 90% of which appear only once. The specimen was peripheral blood, collected on day 0 of AZD1222 vaccination. The receptors stem from an adult in good health. The CDR3 runs from the conserved cysteine through the conserved F or W.

>TRBV7-3
CASSLAGTANTEAFF
>TRBV30
CAWSGGSVVADTQYF
>TRBV5-8
CASSQGLSGAGQPQHF
>TRBV7-8
CASAGEQANYGYTF
>TRBV9
CASTIGGPNNEQFF
>TRBV6-5
CASRFTDTQYF
>TRBV10-2
CASSGGQGHGYTF
>TRBV6-5
CASSYNRGSYEQYF
>TRBV6-5
CASAALHRTDTQYF
>TRBV3-1/TRBV3-2
CASSQGPGQVNTEAFF
>TRBV7-2
CASSSQGDTEAFF
>TRBV13
CASSIQGYTEAFF
>TRBV7-8
CASSLPGDTQYF
>TRBV19
CASSNAQPQHF
>TRBV11-3
CASSLGRGRGSYNEQFF
>TRBV7-2
CASSSSSGGLSYEQYF
>TRBV4-1
CASSQTRDSYEQYF
>TRBV7-9
CASQPPPGGEQYF
>TRBV6-4
CASSDSRGYTF
>TRBV9
CASSVMGSTEAFF
>TRBV11-3
CASSLVPPTGNNSPLHF
>TRBV27
CASSLFGETRANYGYTF
>TRBV5-6
CASSLPTDNSPLHF
>TRBV7-6
CASSSVDRATSGGARADTQYF
>TRBV6-5
CASGQVFAKNIQYF
>TRBV25-1
CASSEFSGGYNEQFF
>TRBV19
CASSIRQGLKPQHF
>TRBV24-1
CATMARANTGELFF
>TRBV4-3
CASSPAARGAETQYF
>TRBV7-2
CASSLAGLNEKLFF
>TRBV12-3/TRBV12-4
CASSLGGAGAHF
>TRBV27
CASSLQGEGIEGNYEQYF
>TRBV21-1
CASSIKRDLPPLYGYTF
>TRBV3-1/TRBV3-2
CASSQDRASGSIETQYF
>TRBV3-1/TRBV3-2
CASSQGGRAGGYTF